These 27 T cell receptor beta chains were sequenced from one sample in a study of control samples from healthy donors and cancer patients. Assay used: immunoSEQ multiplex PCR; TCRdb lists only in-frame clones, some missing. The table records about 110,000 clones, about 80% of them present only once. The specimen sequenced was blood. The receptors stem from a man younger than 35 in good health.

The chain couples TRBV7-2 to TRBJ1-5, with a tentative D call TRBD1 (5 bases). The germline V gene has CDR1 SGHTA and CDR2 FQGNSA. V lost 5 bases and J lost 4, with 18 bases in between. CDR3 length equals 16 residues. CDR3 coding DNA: TGTGCCAGCAGCCCAGGTCATAGGGGAGGGAATCAGCCCCAGCATTTT. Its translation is CASSPGHRGGNQPQHF.

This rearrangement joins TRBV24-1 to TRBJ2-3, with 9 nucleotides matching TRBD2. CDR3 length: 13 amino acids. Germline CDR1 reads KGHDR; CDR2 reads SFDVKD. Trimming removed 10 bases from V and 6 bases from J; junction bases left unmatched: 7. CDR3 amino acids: CATGFSGGDTQYF. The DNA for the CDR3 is TGTGCCACGGGCTTCAGCGGGGGGGATACGCAGTATTTT.

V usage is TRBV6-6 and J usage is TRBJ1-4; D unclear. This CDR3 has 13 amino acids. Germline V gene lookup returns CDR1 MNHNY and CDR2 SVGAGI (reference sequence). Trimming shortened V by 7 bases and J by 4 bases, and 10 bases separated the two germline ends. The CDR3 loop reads CASTPLGNEKLFF. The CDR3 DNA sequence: TGTGCCAGCACCCCATTGGGTAATGAAAAACTGTTTTTT.

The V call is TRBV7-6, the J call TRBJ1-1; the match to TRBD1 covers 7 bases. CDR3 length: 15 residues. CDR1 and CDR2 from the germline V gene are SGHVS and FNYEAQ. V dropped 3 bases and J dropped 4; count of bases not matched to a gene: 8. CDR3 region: CASSLGGTDTTEAFF. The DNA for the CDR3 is TGTGCCAGCAGCTTGGGCGGGACAGACACCACTGAAGCTTTCTTT. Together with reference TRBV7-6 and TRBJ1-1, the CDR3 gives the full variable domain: GAGVSQSPRYKVTKRGQDVALRCDPISGHVSLYWYRQALGQGPEFLTYFNYEAQQDKSGLPNDRFSAERPEGSISTLTIQRTEQRDSAMYRCASSLGGTDTTEAFFGQGTRLTVV.

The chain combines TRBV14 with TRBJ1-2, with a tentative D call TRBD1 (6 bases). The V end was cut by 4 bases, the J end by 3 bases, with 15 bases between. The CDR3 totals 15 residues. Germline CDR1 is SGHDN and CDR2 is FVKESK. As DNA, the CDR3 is TGTGCCAGCAGCCCCCCCGGGACAACGTACTATGGCTACACCTTC. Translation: CASSPPGTTYYGYTF.

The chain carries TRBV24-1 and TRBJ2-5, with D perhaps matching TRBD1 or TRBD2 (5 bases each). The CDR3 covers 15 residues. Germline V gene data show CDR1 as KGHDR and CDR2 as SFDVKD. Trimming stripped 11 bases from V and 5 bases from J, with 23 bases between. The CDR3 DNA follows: TGTGCCAACAACGTTCAGGGCTCTCGGAGGGAGACCCAGTACTTC. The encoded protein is CANNVQGSRRETQYF.

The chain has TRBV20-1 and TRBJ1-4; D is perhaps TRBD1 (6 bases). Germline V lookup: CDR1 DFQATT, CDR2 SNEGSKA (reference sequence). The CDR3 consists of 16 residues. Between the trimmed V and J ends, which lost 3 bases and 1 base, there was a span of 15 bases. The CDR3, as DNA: TGCAGTGCTAGTGTACAGGGTGGTGGAACTAATGAAAAACTGTTTTTT. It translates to CSASVQGGGTNEKLFF.

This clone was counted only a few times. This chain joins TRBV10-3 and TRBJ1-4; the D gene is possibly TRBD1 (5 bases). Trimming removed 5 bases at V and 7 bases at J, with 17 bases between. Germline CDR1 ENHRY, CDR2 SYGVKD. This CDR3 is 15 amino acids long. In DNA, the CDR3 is TGTGCCATCAGTCCGACAGTCCAGAGAGGTGAAAAACTGTTTTTT. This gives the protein CAISPTVQRGEKLFF.

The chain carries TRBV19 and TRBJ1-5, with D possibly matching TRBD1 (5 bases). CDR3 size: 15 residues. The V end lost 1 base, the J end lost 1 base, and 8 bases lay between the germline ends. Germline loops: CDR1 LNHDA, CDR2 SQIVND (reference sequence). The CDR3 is CASSIGTPSNQPQHF. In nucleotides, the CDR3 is TGTGCCAGTAGTATAGGGACACCCAGCAATCAGCCCCAGCATTTT.

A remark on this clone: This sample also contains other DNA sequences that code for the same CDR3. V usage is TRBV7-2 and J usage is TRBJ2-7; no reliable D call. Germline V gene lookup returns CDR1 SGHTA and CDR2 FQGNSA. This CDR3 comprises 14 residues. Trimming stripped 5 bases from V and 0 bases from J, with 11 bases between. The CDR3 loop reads CASSLGHSSYEQYF. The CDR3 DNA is TGTGCCAGCAGCCTTGGGCACAGCTCCTACGAGCAGTACTTC. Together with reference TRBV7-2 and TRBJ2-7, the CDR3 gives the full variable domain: GAGVSQSPSNKVTEKGKDVELRCDPISGHTALYWYRQSLGQGLEFLIYFQGNSAPDKSGLPSDRFSAERTGGSVSTLTIQRTQQEDSAVYLCASSLGHSSYEQYFGPGTRLTVT.

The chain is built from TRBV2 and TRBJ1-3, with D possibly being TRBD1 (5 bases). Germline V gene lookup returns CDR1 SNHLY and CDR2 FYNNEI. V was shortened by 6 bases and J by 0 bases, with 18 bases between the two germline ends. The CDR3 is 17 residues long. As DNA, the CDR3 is TGTGCCAGCAGCACCCCCGGGACGGCCAGCTCTGGAAACACCATATATTTT. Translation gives CASSTPGTASSGNTIYF.

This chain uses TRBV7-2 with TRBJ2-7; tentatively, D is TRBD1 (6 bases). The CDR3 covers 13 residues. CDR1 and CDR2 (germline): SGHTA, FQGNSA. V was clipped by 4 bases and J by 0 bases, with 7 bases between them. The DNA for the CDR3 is TGTGCCAGCAGCTCAGGGGTCTCCTACGAGCAGTACTTC. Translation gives CASSSGVSYEQYF.

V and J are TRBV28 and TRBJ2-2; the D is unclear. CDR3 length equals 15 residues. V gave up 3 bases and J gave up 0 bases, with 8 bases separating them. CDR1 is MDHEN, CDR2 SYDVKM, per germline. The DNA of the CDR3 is TGTGCCAGCAGTTTGGATACAGCGAACACCGGGGAGCTGTTTTTT. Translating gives CASSLDTANTGELFF.

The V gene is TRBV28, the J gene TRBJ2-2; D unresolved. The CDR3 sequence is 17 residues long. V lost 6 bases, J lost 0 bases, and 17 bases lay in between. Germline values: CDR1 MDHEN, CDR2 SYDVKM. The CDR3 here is CASRLVAGSPNTGELFF. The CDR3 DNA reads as TGTGCCAGCAGGTTGGTGGCAGGTTCGCCGAACACCGGGGAGCTGTTTTTT. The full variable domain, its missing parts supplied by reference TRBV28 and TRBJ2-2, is DVKVTQSSRYLVKRTGEKVFLECVQDMDHENMFWYRQDPGLGLRLIYFSYDVKMKEKGDIPEGYSVSREKKERFSLILESASTNQTSMYLCASRLVAGSPNTGELFFGEGSRLTVL.

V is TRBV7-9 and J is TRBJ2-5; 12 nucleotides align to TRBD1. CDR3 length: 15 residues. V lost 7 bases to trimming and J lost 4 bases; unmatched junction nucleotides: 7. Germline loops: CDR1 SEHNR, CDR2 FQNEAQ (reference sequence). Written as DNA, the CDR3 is TGTGCCAGCAATACGGGACAGGGGGCCTCAGAGACCCAGTACTTC. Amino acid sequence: CASNTGQGASETQYF.

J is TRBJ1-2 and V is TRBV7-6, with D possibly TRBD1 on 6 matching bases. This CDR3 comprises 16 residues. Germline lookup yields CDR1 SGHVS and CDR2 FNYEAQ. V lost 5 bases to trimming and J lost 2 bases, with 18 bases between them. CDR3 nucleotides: TGTGCCAGCAGCCCCCTTCCGAGGGGGATAAACTATGGCTACACCTTC. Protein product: CASSPLPRGINYGYTF.

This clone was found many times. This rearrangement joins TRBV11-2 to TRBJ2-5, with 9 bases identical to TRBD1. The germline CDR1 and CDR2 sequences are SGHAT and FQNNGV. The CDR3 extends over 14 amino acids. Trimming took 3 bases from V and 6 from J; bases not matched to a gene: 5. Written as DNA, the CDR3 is TGTGCCAGCAGCTTGGTGGACAGGGGCAAGACCCAGTACTTC. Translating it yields CASSLVDRGKTQYF.

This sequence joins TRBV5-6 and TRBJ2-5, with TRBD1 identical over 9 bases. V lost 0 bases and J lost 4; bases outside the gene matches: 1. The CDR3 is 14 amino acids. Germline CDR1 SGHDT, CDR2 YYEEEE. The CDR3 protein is CASSLDRGRETQYF. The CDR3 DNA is TGTGCCAGCAGCTTGGACAGGGGGCGAGAGACCCAGTACTTC.

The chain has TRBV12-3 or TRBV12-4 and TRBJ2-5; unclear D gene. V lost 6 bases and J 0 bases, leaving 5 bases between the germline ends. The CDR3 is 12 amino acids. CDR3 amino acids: CASRSYQETQYF. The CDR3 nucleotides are TGTGCCAGCAGATCGTACCAAGAGACCCAGTACTTC.

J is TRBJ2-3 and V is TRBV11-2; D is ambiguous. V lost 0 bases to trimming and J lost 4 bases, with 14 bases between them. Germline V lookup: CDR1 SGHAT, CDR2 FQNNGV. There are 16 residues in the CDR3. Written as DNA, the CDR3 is TGTGCCAGCAGCTTAGATCAGTCTTGGGTTCCAGATACGCAGTATTTT. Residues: CASSLDQSWVPDTQYF.

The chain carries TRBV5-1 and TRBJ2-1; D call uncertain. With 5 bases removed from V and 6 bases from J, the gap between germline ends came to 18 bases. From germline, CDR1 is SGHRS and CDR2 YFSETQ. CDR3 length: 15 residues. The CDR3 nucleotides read TGCGCCAGCAGGCCGACACCTCTTCCAGCCAATGAGCAGTTCTTC. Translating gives CASRPTPLPANEQFF.

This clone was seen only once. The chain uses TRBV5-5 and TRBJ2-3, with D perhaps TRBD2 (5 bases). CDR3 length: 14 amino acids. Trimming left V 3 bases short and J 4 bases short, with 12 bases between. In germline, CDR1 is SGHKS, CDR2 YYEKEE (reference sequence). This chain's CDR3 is CASSSLPEADTQYF. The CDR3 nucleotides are TGTGCCAGCAGCTCCCTTCCGGAGGCAGATACGCAGTATTTT.

In nucleotides, the CDR3 is TGTGCCAGCAAGAGACCGGACTATGGCTACACCTTC. Its translation is CASKRPDYGYTF. V is TRBV6-5 and J is TRBJ1-2; no definite D call. Per the germline V gene, CDR1 is MNHEY and CDR2 is SVGAGI. This CDR3 is 12 amino acids long. Trimming stripped 7 bases from V and 3 bases from J, with 9 bases between.

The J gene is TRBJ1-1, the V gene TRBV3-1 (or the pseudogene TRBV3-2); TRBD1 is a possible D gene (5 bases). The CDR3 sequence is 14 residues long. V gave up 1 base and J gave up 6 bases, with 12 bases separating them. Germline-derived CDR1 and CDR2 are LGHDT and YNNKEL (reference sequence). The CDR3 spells CASSQGWGRAEAFF. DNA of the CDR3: TGTGCCAGCAGCCAAGGGTGGGGCCGCGCTGAAGCTTTCTTT.

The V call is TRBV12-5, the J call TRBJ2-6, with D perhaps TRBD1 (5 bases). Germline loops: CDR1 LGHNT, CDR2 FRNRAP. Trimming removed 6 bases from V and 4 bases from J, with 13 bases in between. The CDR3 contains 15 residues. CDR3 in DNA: TGTGCTAGTGGCTCCGGACAAACCGGGGCCAACGTCCTGACTTTC. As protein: CASGSGQTGANVLTF. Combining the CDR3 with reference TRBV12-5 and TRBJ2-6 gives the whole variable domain DARVTQTPRHKVTEMGQEVTMRCQPILGHNTVFWYRQTMMQGLELLAYFRNRAPLDDSGMPKDRFSAEMPDATLATLKIQPSEPRDSAVYFCASGSGQTGANVLTFGAGSRLTVL.

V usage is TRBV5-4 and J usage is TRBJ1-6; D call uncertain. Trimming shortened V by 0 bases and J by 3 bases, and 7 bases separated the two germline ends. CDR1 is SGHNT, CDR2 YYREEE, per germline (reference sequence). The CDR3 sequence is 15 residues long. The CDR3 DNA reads TGTGCCAGCAGCTTGGCGGAGGGCTATAATTCACCCCTCCACTTT. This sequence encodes CASSLAEGYNSPLHF. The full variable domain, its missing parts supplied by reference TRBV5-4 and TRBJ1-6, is ETGVTQSPTHLIKTRGQQVTLRCSSQSGHNTVSWYQQALGQGPQFIFQYYREEENGRGNFPPRFSGLQFPNYSSELNVNALELDDSALYLCASSLAEGYNSPLHFGNGTRLTVT.

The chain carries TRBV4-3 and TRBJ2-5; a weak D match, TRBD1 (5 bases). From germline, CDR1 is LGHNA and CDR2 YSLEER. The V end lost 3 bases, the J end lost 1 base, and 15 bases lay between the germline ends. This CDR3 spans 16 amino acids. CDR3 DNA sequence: TGCGCCAGCAGCCAGTGGGAAACAGGTTCCCAAGAGACCCAGTACTTC. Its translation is CASSQWETGSQETQYF.